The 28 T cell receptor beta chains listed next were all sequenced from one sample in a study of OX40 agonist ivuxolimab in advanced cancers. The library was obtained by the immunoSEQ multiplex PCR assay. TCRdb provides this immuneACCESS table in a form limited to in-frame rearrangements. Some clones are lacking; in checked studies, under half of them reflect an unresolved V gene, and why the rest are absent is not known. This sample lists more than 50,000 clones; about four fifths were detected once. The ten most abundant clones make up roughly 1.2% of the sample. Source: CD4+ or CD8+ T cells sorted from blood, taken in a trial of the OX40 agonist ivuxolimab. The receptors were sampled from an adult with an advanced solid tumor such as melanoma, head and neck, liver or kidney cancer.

CDR3 sequence: CASSLGTSGTPGGETQYF. CDR3 nucleotides: TGTGCCAGCAGCCTAGGGACTAGCGGGACACCCGGTGGAGAGACCCAGTACTTC. The chain couples TRBV7-9 to TRBJ2-5, with 13 bases matching TRBD2. Trimming cost V 5 bases and J 4 bases; bases outside gene matches: 13. In germline, CDR1 is SEHNR, CDR2 FQNEAQ (reference sequence). CDR3 size: 18 residues.

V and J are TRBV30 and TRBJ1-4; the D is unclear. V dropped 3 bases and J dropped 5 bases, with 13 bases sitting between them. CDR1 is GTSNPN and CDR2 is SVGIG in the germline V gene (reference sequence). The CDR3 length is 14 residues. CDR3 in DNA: TGTGCCTGGAGGGCACCTGGCGTAAATGAAAAACTGTTTTTT. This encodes CAWRAPGVNEKLFF.

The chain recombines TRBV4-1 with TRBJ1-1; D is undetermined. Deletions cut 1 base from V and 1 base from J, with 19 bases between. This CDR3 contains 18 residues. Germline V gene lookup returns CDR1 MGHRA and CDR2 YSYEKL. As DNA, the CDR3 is TGCGCCAGCAGCCAAGTAAATTTTATCGGTCCGCCGAACACTGAAGCTTTCTTT. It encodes CASSQVNFIGPPNTEAFF.

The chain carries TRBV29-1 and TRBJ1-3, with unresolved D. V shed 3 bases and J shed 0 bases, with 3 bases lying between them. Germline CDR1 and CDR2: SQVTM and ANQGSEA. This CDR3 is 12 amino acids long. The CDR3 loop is CSVDSSGNTIYF. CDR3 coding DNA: TGCAGCGTTGACAGCTCTGGAAACACCATATATTTT.

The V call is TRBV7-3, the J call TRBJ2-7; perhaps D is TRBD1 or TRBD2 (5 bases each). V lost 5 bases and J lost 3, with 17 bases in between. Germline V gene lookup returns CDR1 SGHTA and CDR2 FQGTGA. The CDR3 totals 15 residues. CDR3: CASSRIPGLSYEQYF. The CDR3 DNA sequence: TGTGCCAGCAGCAGAATCCCGGGGCTAAGCTACGAGCAGTACTTC.

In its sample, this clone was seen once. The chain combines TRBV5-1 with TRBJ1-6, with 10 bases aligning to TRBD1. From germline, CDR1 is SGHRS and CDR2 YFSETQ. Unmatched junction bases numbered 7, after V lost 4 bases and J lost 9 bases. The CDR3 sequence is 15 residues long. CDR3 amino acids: CASSPGQGLGSPLHF. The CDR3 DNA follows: TGCGCCAGCAGCCCGGGACAGGGGCTTGGTTCACCCCTCCACTTT.

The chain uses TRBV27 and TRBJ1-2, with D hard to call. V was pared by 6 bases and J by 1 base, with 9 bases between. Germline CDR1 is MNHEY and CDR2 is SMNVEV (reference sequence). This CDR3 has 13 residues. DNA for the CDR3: TGTGCCAGCAGCCTGGACGGTAACTATGGCTACACCTTC. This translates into CASSLDGNYGYTF.

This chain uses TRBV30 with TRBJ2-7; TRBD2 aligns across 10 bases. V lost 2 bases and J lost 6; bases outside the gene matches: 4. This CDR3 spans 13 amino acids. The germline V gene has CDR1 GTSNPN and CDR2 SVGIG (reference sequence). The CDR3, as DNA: TGTGCCTGGAGTAGGGGGACTAGCGTCGAGCAGTACTTC. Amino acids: CAWSRGTSVEQYF.

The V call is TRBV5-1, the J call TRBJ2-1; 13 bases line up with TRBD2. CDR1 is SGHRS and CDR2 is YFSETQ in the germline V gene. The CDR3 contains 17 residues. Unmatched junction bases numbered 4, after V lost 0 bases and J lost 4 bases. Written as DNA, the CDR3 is TGCGCCAGCAGCTTGGGGACTAGCGGGAGTGGGTACAATGAGCAGTTCTTC. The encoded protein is CASSLGTSGSGYNEQFF.

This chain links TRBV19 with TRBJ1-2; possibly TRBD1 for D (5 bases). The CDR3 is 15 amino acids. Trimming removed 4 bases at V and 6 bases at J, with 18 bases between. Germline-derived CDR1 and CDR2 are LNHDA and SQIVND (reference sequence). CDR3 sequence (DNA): TGTGCCAGTAGTACTTCTGGGACCCTCTCGGATGGCTACACCTTC. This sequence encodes CASSTSGTLSDGYTF.

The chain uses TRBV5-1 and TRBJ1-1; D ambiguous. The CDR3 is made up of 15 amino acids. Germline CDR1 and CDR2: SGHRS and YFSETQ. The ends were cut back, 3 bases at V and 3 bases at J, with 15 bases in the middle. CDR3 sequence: CASSSLSRTYTEAFF. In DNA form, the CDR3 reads TGCGCCAGCAGCTCTCTCTCCCGGACCTACACTGAAGCTTTCTTT.

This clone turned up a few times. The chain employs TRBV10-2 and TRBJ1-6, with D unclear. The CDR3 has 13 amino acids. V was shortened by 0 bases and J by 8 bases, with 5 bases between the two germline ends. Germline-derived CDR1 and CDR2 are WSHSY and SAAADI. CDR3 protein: CASSESPDSPLHF. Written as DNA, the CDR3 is TGCGCCAGCAGTGAGTCCCCAGATTCACCCCTCCACTTT.

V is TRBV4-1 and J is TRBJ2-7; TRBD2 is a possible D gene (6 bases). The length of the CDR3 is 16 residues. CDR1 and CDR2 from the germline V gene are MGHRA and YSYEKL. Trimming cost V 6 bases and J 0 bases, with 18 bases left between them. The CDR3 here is CASSRTSLEGSYEQYF. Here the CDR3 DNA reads TGCGCCAGCAGTCGTACTAGCTTGGAGGGCTCCTACGAGCAGTACTTC.

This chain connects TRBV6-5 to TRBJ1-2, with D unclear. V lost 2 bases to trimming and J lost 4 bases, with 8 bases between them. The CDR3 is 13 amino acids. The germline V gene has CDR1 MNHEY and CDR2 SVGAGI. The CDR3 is CASSYGIGYGYTF. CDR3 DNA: TGTGCCAGCAGTTACGGGATCGGCTATGGCTACACCTTC.

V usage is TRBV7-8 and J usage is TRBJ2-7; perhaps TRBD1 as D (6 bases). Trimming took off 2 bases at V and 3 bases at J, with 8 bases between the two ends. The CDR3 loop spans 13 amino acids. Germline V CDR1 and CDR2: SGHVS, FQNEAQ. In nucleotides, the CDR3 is TGTGCCAGCAGCTTACGACAGGACTACGAGCAGTACTTC. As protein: CASSLRQDYEQYF.

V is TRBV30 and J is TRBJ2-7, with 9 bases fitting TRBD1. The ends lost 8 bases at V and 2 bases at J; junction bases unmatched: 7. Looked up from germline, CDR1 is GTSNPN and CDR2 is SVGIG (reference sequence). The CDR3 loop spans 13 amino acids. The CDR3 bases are TGTGCCCAGAAGGGACAGGGAGCCTACGAGCAGTACTTC. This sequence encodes CAQKGQGAYEQYF.

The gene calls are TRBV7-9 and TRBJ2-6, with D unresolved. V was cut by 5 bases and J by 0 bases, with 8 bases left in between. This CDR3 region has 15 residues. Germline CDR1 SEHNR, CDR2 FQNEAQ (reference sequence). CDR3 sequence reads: CASSPVTSGANVLTF. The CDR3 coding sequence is TGTGCCAGCAGCCCCGTTACCTCTGGGGCCAACGTCCTGACTTTC. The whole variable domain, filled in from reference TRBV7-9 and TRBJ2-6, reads DTGVSQNPRHKITKRGQNVTFRCDPISEHNRLYWYRQTLGQGPEFLTYFQNEAQLEKSRLLSDRFSAERPKGSFSTLEIQRTEQGDSAMYLCASSPVTSGANVLTFGAGSRLTVL.

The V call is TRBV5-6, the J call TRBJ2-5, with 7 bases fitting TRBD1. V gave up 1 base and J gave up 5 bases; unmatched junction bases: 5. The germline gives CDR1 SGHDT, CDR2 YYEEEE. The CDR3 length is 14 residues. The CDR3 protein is CASSLQGVMETQYF. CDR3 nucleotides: TGTGCCAGCAGCTTGCAGGGGGTGATGGAGACCCAGTACTTC.

The CDR3 DNA follows: TGTGCCAGCAGCCCCGCCCGGGACAGGGCCAAGCATTTT. Amino acids: CASSPARDRAKHF. The V gene is TRBV6-6, the J gene TRBJ1-5; 9 bases are a match to TRBD1. Germline trimming cut 6 bases from V and 14 bases from J; bases unmatched to any gene: 11. The CDR3 is 13 residues long. The germline gives CDR1 MNHNY, CDR2 SVGAGI (reference sequence).

The CDR3 nucleotides read TGTGCCGTCCAGGCCAGGCCCCTAATGGGCTATGGCTACACCTTC. Its translation is CAVQARPLMGYGYTF. The V gene is TRBV6-6, the J gene TRBJ1-2; D remains ambiguous. V was clipped by 11 bases and J by 4 bases, with 23 bases between them. CDR3 length: 15 residues. Germline V lookup: CDR1 MNHNY, CDR2 SVGAGI (reference sequence).

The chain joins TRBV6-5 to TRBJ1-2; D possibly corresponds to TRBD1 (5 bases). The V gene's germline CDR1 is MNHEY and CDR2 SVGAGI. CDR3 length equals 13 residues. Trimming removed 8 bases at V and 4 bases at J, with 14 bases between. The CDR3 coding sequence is TGTGCCAGCTGCGGGGGAATTTCCTATGGCTACACCTTC. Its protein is CASCGGISYGYTF.

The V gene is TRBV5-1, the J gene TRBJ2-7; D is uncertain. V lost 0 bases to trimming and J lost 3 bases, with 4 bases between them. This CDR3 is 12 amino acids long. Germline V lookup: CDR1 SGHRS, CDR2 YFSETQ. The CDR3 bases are TGCGCCAGCAGCTTGGGAGTCTACGAGCAGTACTTC. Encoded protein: CASSLGVYEQYF. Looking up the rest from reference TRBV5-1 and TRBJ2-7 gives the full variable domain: KAGVTQTPRYLIKTRGQQVTLSCSPISGHRSVSWYQQTPGQGLQFLFEYFSETQRNKGNFPGRFSGRQFSNSRSEMNVSTLELGDSALYLCASSLGVYEQYFGPGTRLTVT.

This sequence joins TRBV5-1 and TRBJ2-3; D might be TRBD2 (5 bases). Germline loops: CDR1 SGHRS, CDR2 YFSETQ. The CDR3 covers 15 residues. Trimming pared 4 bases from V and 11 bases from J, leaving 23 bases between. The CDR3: CASSPSLLGGSGQYF. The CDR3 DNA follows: TGCGCCAGCAGCCCATCTTTACTAGGAGGATCGGGGCAGTATTTT.

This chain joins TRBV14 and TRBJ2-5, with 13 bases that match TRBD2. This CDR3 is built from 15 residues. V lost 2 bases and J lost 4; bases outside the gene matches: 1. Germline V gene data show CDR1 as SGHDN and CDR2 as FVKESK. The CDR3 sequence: CASSQTSGRAETQYF. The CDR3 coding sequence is TGTGCCAGCAGCCAAACTAGCGGGAGGGCAGAGACCCAGTACTTC.

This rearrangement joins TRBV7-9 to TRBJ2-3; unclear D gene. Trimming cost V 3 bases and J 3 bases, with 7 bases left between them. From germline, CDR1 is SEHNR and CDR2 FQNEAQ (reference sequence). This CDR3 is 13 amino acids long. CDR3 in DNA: TGTGCCAGCAGCTTTGTGGGAACAGATACGCAGTATTTT. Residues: CASSFVGTDTQYF.

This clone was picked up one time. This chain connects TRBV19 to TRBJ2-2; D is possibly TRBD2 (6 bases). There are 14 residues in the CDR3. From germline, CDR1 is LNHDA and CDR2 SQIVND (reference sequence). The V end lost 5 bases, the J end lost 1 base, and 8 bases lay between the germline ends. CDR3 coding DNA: TGTGCCAGTAGTGCGACTAGGAACACCGGGGAGCTGTTTTTT. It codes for CASSATRNTGELFF.

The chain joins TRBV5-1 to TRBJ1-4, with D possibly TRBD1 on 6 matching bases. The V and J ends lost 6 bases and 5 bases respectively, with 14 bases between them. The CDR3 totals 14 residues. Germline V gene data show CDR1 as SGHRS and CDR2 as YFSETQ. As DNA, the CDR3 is TGCGCCAGCACACAGGGCACTTTAAATGAAAAACTGTTTTTT. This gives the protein CASTQGTLNEKLFF.

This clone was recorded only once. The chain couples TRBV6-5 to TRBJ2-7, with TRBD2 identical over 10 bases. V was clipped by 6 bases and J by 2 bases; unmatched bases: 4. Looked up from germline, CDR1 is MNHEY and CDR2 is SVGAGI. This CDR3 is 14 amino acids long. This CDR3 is CASRLAGVPYEQYF. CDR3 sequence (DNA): TGTGCCAGCAGGCTAGCGGGAGTTCCCTACGAGCAGTACTTC.